These 20 T cell receptor beta chains came from one sample sequenced in a study of cytomegalovirus exposure and HLA in healthy donors. PCR involved 60 Vbeta and 13 Jbeta primers. Repertoires were generated with immunoSEQ multiplex PCR, while TCRdb's copy carries only in-frame clones and drops some. The data show roughly 150,000 clones, approximately 70% seen once. Sequences were obtained from PBMCs. These receptors all come from a woman between 18 and 29 years old in good health and CMV-seropositive.

With respect to this clone: An end of the junction does not agree with germline; a read error may underlie this. This sequence joins TRBV7-9 and TRBJ1-6; D gene uncertain. Germline V gene data show CDR1 as SEHNR and CDR2 as FQNEAQ (reference sequence). This CDR3 has 15 residues. CDR3 nucleotides: TGTTCCAGCAGCCCCGGAGATTACTATAATTCACCCCTCCACTTT. Protein sequence: CSSSPGDYYNSPLHF.

This clone appeared once. The rearrangement links TRBV28 to TRBJ2-1; 11 bases are a match to TRBD1. The CDR3 extends over 14 amino acids. Per the germline V gene, CDR1 is MDHEN and CDR2 is SYDVKM. V trimming: 6 bases; J trimming: 9 bases; junction bases outside the gene matches: 7. The CDR3 DNA follows: TGTGCCAGCAGCCCACGGACAGGGGGCCGTGAGCAGTTCTTC. Protein product: CASSPRTGGREQFF.

The CDR3 region has the DNA TGTGCCTGGAGTGTGGTTCCGGACACTAACTATGGCTACACCTTC. Protein sequence: CAWSVVPDTNYGYTF. This chain joins TRBV30 and TRBJ1-2; TRBD1 is a possible D gene (5 bases). Germline assignment: CDR1 GTSNPN and CDR2 SVGIG (reference sequence). There are 15 residues in the CDR3. Trimming stripped 0 bases from V and 0 bases from J, with 11 bases between.

The chain uses TRBV10-1 and TRBJ1-5; 8 nucleotides align to TRBD1. J was trimmed by 0 bases and V by 0 bases; bases with no gene match: 7. The CDR3 consists of 18 residues. Germline assignment: CDR1 WNHNN and CDR2 SYGVQD (reference sequence). The CDR3 loop is CASSESRGPSYSNQPQHF. The DNA of the CDR3 is TGCGCCAGCAGTGAGTCCAGGGGGCCCTCTTATAGCAATCAGCCCCAGCATTTT.

The chain has TRBV11-2 and TRBJ2-4; possibly TRBD1 for D (6 bases). V lost 2 bases to trimming and J lost 4 bases, with 12 bases between them. Per the germline V gene, CDR1 is SGHAT and CDR2 is FQNNGV. The CDR3 covers 15 residues. The CDR3 nucleotides are TGTGCCAGCAGCTTAAAGGCAGGGGAGAAAAACATTCAGTACTTC. Translating it yields CASSLKAGEKNIQYF. Full variable domain (rest looked up from reference TRBV11-2 and TRBJ2-4): EAGVAQSPRYKIIEKRQSVAFWCNPISGHATLYWYQQILGQGPKLLIQFQNNGVVDDSQLPKDRFSAERLKGVDSTLKIQPAKLEDSAVYLCASSLKAGEKNIQYFGAGTRLSVL.

The J gene is TRBJ2-1, the V gene TRBV30; 16 bases fit TRBD2. The germline V gene encodes CDR1 GTSNPN and CDR2 SVGIG (reference sequence). Trimming at V came to 5 bases and at J to 9 bases, leaving 7 bases not matched to a gene. This CDR3 contains 15 residues. The CDR3 reads CAWSGTSGGAVEQFF. The CDR3 bases are TGTGCCTGGTCCGGGACTAGCGGGGGGGCCGTTGAGCAGTTCTTC.

The rearrangement links TRBV11-1 to TRBJ1-4; the match to TRBD1 covers 7 bases. The CDR3 consists of 15 residues. V shed 1 base and J 5 bases; nucleotides not matched to a gene: 4. Germline loops: CDR1 SGHAT, CDR2 FQDESV (reference sequence). The CDR3 DNA reads TGTGCCAGCAGCTTAGAGAGGACAGGAAATGAAAAACTGTTTTTT. This gives the protein CASSLERTGNEKLFF.

This clone came up a few times. The chain has TRBV5-4 and TRBJ2-1, with TRBD2 matching 9 bases. V lost 2 bases and J lost 6; bases outside the gene matches: 3. Germline V gene data show CDR1 as SGHNT and CDR2 as YYREEE (reference sequence). The length of the CDR3 is 14 residues. The CDR3 sequence: CASSFGGLANEQFF. CDR3 nucleotides: TGTGCCAGCAGCTTCGGGGGACTAGCCAATGAGCAGTTCTTC.

This clone was detected a few times. This chain connects TRBV28 to TRBJ2-5; 11 bases map to TRBD2. V shed 8 bases, J shed 4 bases, and the junction held 6 bases outside the gene matches. The germline V gene has CDR1 MDHEN and CDR2 SYDVKM. This CDR3 is built from 14 residues. CDR3 residues: CASLAGGPGETQYF. The CDR3 region has the DNA TGTGCCAGCTTAGCGGGGGGGCCAGGAGAGACCCAGTACTTC. The full variable domain, completed using reference TRBV28 and TRBJ2-5, is DVKVTQSSRYLVKRTGEKVFLECVQDMDHENMFWYRQDPGLGLRLIYFSYDVKMKEKGDIPEGYSVSREKKERFSLILESASTNQTSMYLCASLAGGPGETQYFGPGTRLLVL.

The rearrangement links TRBV6-1 to TRBJ2-3; D perhaps matches TRBD1 (6 bases). CDR1 is MNHNS, CDR2 SASEGT, per germline. V lost 2 bases and J lost 5, with 20 bases in between. The CDR3 is made up of 17 amino acids. The CDR3 DNA sequence: TGTGCCAGCAGTGAATTACAGGGCAGGGGCCGGCGAGATACGCAGTATTTT. Encoded protein: CASSELQGRGRRDTQYF.

The chain carries TRBV7-3 and TRBJ1-1, with no clear D. The germline CDR1 and CDR2 sequences are SGHTA and FQGTGA. The CDR3 covers 13 residues. The V and J ends lost 4 bases and 4 bases respectively, with 10 bases between them. CDR3 sequence: CASSSLRGTEAFF. The CDR3 DNA follows: TGTGCCAGCAGCTCTTTGAGAGGCACTGAAGCTTTCTTT.

The V gene is TRBV6-5, the J gene TRBJ1-2; possible D gene TRBD1, 5 bases. The CDR3 contains 13 residues. V was pared by 5 bases and J by 6 bases, with 13 bases between. CDR1 is MNHEY and CDR2 is SVGAGI in the germline V gene. CDR3 protein: CASSPLGGDGYTF. The CDR3 nucleotides are TGTGCCAGCAGTCCACTCGGGGGGGATGGCTACACCTTC.

V usage is TRBV6-5 and J usage is TRBJ2-6; D might be TRBD1 (5 bases). The germline CDR1 and CDR2 sequences are MNHEY and SVGAGI. Trimming took 0 bases from V and 6 from J, leaving 6 bases between them. The CDR3 has 14 amino acids. CDR3 residues: CASSYSGEANVLTF. In DNA form, the CDR3 reads TGTGCCAGCAGTTACTCAGGGGAGGCCAACGTCCTGACTTTC.

The rearrangement joins TRBV7-2 to TRBJ2-1; 8 nucleotides line up with TRBD1. Germline loops: CDR1 SGHTA, CDR2 FQGNSA. There are 14 residues in the CDR3. V gave up 6 bases and J gave up 4 bases; unmatched junction bases: 5. The CDR3 bases are TGTGCCAGCAGTTCGGGACAGGTATACAATGAGCAGTTCTTC. Protein: CASSSGQVYNEQFF.

The genes are TRBV6-5 and TRBJ2-2; no clear D. The length of the CDR3 is 13 residues. V lost 5 bases to trimming and J lost 5 bases, with 9 bases between them. Germline CDR1 is MNHEY and CDR2 is SVGAGI. CDR3 coding DNA: TGTGCCAGCAGTACCGGGTTGACCGGGGAGCTGTTTTTT. Translated, it gives CASSTGLTGELFF.

In this sample, this clone turned up a few times. V and J are TRBV19 and TRBJ1-5, with 7 nucleotides matching TRBD1. There are 17 residues in the CDR3. Germline assignment: CDR1 LNHDA and CDR2 SQIVND (reference sequence). The J segment lost 4 bases and the V segment lost 5 bases, leaving 14 bases of the junction unmatched. CDR3 region: CASSPLRGRPPNQPQHF. The DNA for the CDR3 is TGTGCCAGTAGTCCATTGAGGGGGCGCCCCCCTAATCAGCCCCAGCATTTT. The full variable domain, with the rest looked up from reference TRBV19 and TRBJ1-5, is DGGITQSPKYLFRKEGQNVTLSCEQNLNHDAMYWYRQDPGQGLRLIYYSQIVNDFQKGDIAEGYSVSREKKESFPLTVTSAQKNPTAFYLCASSPLRGRPPNQPQHFGDGTRLSIL.

V is TRBV19 and J is TRBJ1-1; D not resolved. CDR1 and CDR2 (germline): LNHDA, SQIVND (reference sequence). The CDR3 spans 11 residues. V was pared by 6 bases and J by 7 bases, with 9 bases between. The CDR3 bases are TGTGCCAGTAGGGCGGAACTTGAAGCTTTCTTT. Its translation: CASRAELEAFF.

The chain is built from TRBV19 and TRBJ1-3; TRBD1 agrees at 10 bases. The J segment lost 2 bases and the V segment lost 5 bases, leaving 3 bases of the junction unmatched. The germline CDR1 and CDR2 sequences are LNHDA and SQIVND (reference sequence). CDR3 size: 15 residues. CDR3 DNA sequence: TGTGCCAGTAGTGCGGGACAGGGGACTGGAAACACCATATATTTT. Amino acid sequence: CASSAGQGTGNTIYF.

The V gene is TRBV7-3, the J gene TRBJ2-3; 8 nucleotides match TRBD1. CDR1 is SGHTA, CDR2 FQGTGA, per germline. V was clipped by 4 bases and J by 3 bases; unmatched bases: 3. This CDR3 has 14 residues. The CDR3 sequence: CASSSGTGTDTQYF. The CDR3 DNA is TGTGCCAGCAGCTCCGGGACAGGAACAGATACGCAGTATTTT.

The V gene is TRBV6-5, the J gene TRBJ2-1, with D perhaps TRBD1 (7 bases). The germline CDR1 and CDR2 sequences are MNHEY and SVGAGI. Trimming took off 0 bases at V and 6 bases at J, with 12 bases between the two ends. The CDR3 covers 15 residues. Here the CDR3 reads CASSYSRQGGNEQFF. DNA of the CDR3: TGTGCCAGCAGTTACTCGCGACAGGGAGGCAATGAGCAGTTCTTC.